Below, one TCR beta chain is given with its context. The repertoire was sequenced with immunoSEQ multiplex PCR; TCRdb's copy has only in-frame clones and lacks some. Among hundreds of thousands of clones listed, roughly 88% were seen once. These data are taken from a study of shared T cell receptors in the human thymus. Trimming pared 2 bases from V and 2 bases from J, leaving 12 bases between. Germline CDR1 reads LGHNA; CDR2 reads YNFKEQ. The CDR3 extends over 15 amino acids. In addition, the sample was reused for a study of human thymus T cells. That work adds: Donors consisted of healthy Finnish infants (having corrective surgery for congenital heart defects). Resections from corrective heart surgery supplied the thymus tissue. Thymic as well as blood repertoires seemed to favor certain V and J genes unevenly. There were highly overlapping thymic repertoires among unrelated individuals, as related research reported.

The clonotype comes from a boy in the first two years of life with a congenital heart defect. Sequencing input: thymocytes. This rearrangement joins TRBV4-2 to TRBJ2-5; D is perhaps TRBD2 (5 bases). The CDR3 region has the DNA TGTGCCAGCAGCCAATCAATATCGGGGCAAGAGACCCAGTACTTC. Its protein is CASSQSISGQETQYF.